The rows below give T cell receptor beta chains drawn from one sample of a study of blood T cell repertoires in COVID-19. Profiled with immunoSEQ multiplex PCR; TCRdb holds only in-frame clones, not every one. The table has tens of thousands of clones, 84% seen once; the top ten hold roughly 1.5%. Sequencing used peripheral blood. All receptors come from a man between 50 and 59 years old with acute or convalescent COVID-19. CDR3s include the opening cysteine and the closing phenylalanine or tryptophan. D genes are given only for firm matches. Size is stated for part of the rows, as once, few or many counts, or as a class when the clone is expanded.

D	V	J	size	CDR3	DNA
TRBD2	TRBV4-3	TRBJ2-1	NA	CASSQGIPRTSGYNEQFF	TGCGCCAGCAGCCAAGGTATTCCAAGGACTAGCGGATACAATGAGCAGTTCTTC
TRBD2	TRBV7-8	TRBJ2-3	NA	CASNRVGTSSEDTQYF	TGTGCCAGCAACCGAGTTGGGACTAGTAGTGAAGATACGCAGTATTTT
NA	TRBV18	TRBJ1-5	NA	CASSPSQVLQPQHF	TGTGCCAGCTCACCAAGTCAGGTTCTTCAGCCCCAGCATTTT
TRBD1	TRBV20-1	TRBJ1-2	few	CSADRGGGYTF	TGCAGTGCAGACAGGGGGGGTGGCTACACCTTC
NA	TRBV3-1/TRBV3-2	TRBJ2-3	NA	CASSYLNTDTQYF	TGTGCCAGCAGCTACCTAAATACAGATACGCAGTATTTT
NA	TRBV19	TRBJ2-7	NA	CASKSQEGVRNF	TGTGCCAGTAAGTCCCAAGAGGGGGTTCGGAACTTC
NA	TRBV7-2	TRBJ2-2	few	CASSLIQGYTGELFF	TGTGCCAGCAGCTTAATACAGGGCTACACCGGGGAGCTGTTTTTT
TRBD1	TRBV27	TRBJ2-7	NA	CASSSVGQGTEQYF	TGTGCCAGCAGCTCTGTGGGACAGGGAACGGAGCAGTACTTC
NA	TRBV19	TRBJ1-5	few	CASSIRSEGNQPQHF	TGTGCCAGTAGTATTAGGTCTGAGGGCAATCAGCCCCAGCATTTT
TRBD2	TRBV27	TRBJ2-7	NA	CASSLSNGLASEQYF	TGTGCCAGCAGTTTATCTAACGGACTAGCGTCCGAGCAGTACTTC
TRBD1	TRBV28	TRBJ1-2	few	CASRTPRDREGYTF	TGTGCCAGCAGGACCCCCCGGGACAGGGAAGGCTACACCTTC
NA	TRBV12-3/TRBV12-4	TRBJ2-7	NA	CASSVAGYEQYF	TGTGCCAGCTCGGTTGCGGGGTACGAGCAGTACTTC
TRBD1	TRBV5-4	TRBJ1-5	NA	CASSSGTGVNQPQHF	TGTGCCAGCAGCTCTGGGACAGGGGTTAATCAGCCCCAGCATTTT
TRBD2	TRBV12-5	TRBJ2-1	NA	CASGPGKASGSGDEQFF	TGTGCTAGTGGTCCCGGTAAAGCTAGCGGGAGTGGCGATGAGCAGTTCTTC
TRBD1	TRBV19	TRBJ1-6	NA	CASSTKGTGRSPLHF	TGTGCCAGTAGTACTAAAGGGACAGGGCGGTCACCCCTCCACTTT
NA	TRBV5-1	TRBJ2-1	NA	CASSLVDEQFF	TGCGCCAGCAGCTTGGTCGATGAGCAGTTCTTC
TRBD2	TRBV5-1	TRBJ2-5	NA	CASSLTPGGRAGTQYF	TGCGCCAGCAGCTTGACCCCTGGGGGGAGGGCCGGGACCCAGTACTTC
NA	TRBV3-1/TRBV3-2	TRBJ2-3	once	CASSGTICTRDTSDTQYF	TGTGCCAGCAGCGGAACGATTTGTACCCGGGATACGTCAGATACGCAGTATTTT
TRBD2	TRBV18	TRBJ2-1	NA	CASSLRTSGMSYNEQFF	TGTGCCAGCTCACTTCGGACTAGCGGGATGTCCTACAATGAGCAGTTCTTC
NA	TRBV6-5	TRBJ1-5	NA	CASTTGFGNQPQHF	TGTGCCAGCACCACAGGGTTCGGCAATCAGCCCCAGCATTTT
TRBD2	TRBV6-4	TRBJ2-3	NA	CASSRGLADTDTQYF	TGTGCCAGCAGTCGAGGGCTAGCGGACACAGATACGCAGTATTTT
NA	TRBV30	TRBJ2-5	NA	CALPSARGTQYF	TGTGCCCTCCCGTCGGCCCGGGGGACCCAGTACTTC
TRBD1	TRBV19	TRBJ1-2	NA	CASSMGQLYGYTF	TGTGCCAGTAGTATGGGACAGCTCTATGGCTACACCTTC
NA	TRBV3-1/TRBV3-2	TRBJ2-1	NA	CASSQEPGAHLDEQFF	TGTGCCAGCAGCCAAGAACCAGGGGCGCATCTAGATGAGCAGTTCTTC
TRBD1	TRBV19	TRBJ1-6	once	CASSTGTGGRIGISPLHF	TGTGCCAGTAGTACGGGGACAGGGGGCCGGATTGGAATTTCACCCCTCCACTTT
NA	TRBV7-8	TRBJ1-6	few	CASSFTEKSPLHF	TGTGCCAGCAGCTTTACCGAGAAATCACCCCTCCACTTT
TRBD1	TRBV10-1	TRBJ2-5	NA	CASGLQGQETQYF	TGCGCCAGCGGATTACAGGGGCAAGAGACCCAGTACTTC
NA	TRBV20-1	TRBJ1-2	NA	CSANPGYTF	TGCAGTGCTAATCCGGGCTACACCTTC
TRBD2	TRBV3-1/TRBV3-2	TRBJ2-6	once	CASSPPEAGFSGANVLTF	TGTGCCAGCAGCCCCCCCGAAGCGGGATTCTCTGGGGCCAACGTCCTGACTTTC
NA	TRBV5-6	TRBJ2-5	NA	CASSLVGKGQETQYF	TGTGCCAGCAGCTTGGTCGGGAAAGGACAAGAGACCCAGTACTTC
NA	TRBV10-3	TRBJ1-5	NA	CATTDRTENQPQHF	TGTGCCACGACGGACCGGACAGAGAATCAGCCCCAGCATTTT
TRBD1	TRBV29-1	TRBJ2-5	few	CSVGTGGLETQYF	TGCAGCGTCGGGACAGGGGGCTTAGAGACCCAGTACTTC
TRBD1	TRBV24-1	TRBJ2-1	NA	CATSDLRQGFNEQFF	TGTGCCACCAGTGACCTCAGACAGGGATTCAATGAGCAGTTCTTC
TRBD1	TRBV25-1	TRBJ1-5	NA	CASSESTGVDQPQHF	TGTGCCAGCAGTGAATCGACAGGGGTTGATCAGCCCCAGCATTTT